This T cell receptor beta chain was found in a study of a mutant IDH1 vaccine in newly diagnosed glioma (dated by TCRdb to about 2021). Background on the whole study: Of the 32 patients who were treated, around 62% were male and about 40% were female, and the mean age was around 40 years. Prior to enrollment, patients had been given standard therapy consisting of radiotherapy alone, temozolomide alone, or radiochemotherapy with temozolomide, with the combination given to most patients. Six visits were used for peripheral blood collection: V03 (baseline), V05, V07, V10, V12 and V13. For exploratory analyses, 25 to 30 treated patients had longitudinal TCRB deep sequencing done wherever samples were available.

Study-wide findings and limitations: Across multiple MHC alleles, vaccine-induced immune responses were seen in 90% to 95% of patients. No apparent relationship was observed between pseudoprogression and alterations in the top peripheral T cell clonotypes detected by TCRB sequencing. It was noted by the authors that analyses of patient blood samples could not be reproduced owing to sample limitations. PBMC samples for TCRB deep sequencing were selected based on availability.

This clone showed up just once. Its antigen has not been determined. Nothing much larger sits one base from this clone, and base qualities are not available. From its cysteine to its phenylalanine, the CDR3 spans 14 amino acids. Only the CDR3 portion is preserved as DNA: 42 bases, with reading frame beginning at the first base. V sheds 5 bases and J sheds 0 bases, leaving 12 bases between their ends. The germline V gene encodes CDR1 SGHDT and CDR2 YYEEEE. Preparation of the library involved the immunoSEQ multiplex PCR assay. Rearranged TCR beta chain sequences were amplified with the hsTCRB Kit following the manufacturer's protocol. Sequencing of TCRB libraries was carried out on an Illumina MiSeq. The authors' analysis ran thus. The proprietary platform of the kit vendor was used for demultiplexing, trimming and gene mapping. TCRdb holds this immuneACCESS table with in-frame rearrangements only. Some clones are missing; in checked studies, unresolved V genes explain under half, and the rest has no known cause. V, J and clone size are taken as reported in that table, and D and trimming were inferred from the DNA itself. The sample yields 50,000 to 65,000 clones; 80% to 90% were counted once. The ten biggest clones cover about 21% of the sample.

The time point label, as the study defines it: baseline, week 1 (first vaccination visit). The label giving this sample's treatment or condition can be read as: pre-vaccination baseline after standard-of-care therapy. All donors had newly diagnosed IDH1-mutant astrocytomas of WHO grade 3 or 4 that showed loss of nuclear ATRX. The samples were drawn from NOA16, a multicentre, single-arm, open-label phase I trial in Germany that tested a mutant IDH1 peptide vaccine in humans for the first time. Blood drawn at visit V03 was used as the baseline sample for immunogenicity testing. Genomic DNA for TCRB sequencing was isolated from EDTA blood with the DNeasy Blood and Tissue Kit.

The specimen was PBMCs, collected from a glioma patient treated with radiotherapy, temozolomide or both. The receptor chain draws on TRBV5-6 and TRBJ2-7, and TRBD1 may be the D gene, going by 6 matching bases. This receptor was taken from a man aged 18 to 29 with glioma. The CDR3 region reads CASRDRDTSYEQYF. The DNA sequence follows: TGTGCCAGCAGGGACCGGGACACCTCCTACGAGCAGTACTTC.